The clone carrying this T cell receptor beta chain was observed many times. This sample is drawn from a study of early T cells in non-severe SARS-CoV-2 infection. Germline loops: CDR1 DFQATT, CDR2 SNEGSKA (reference sequence). The CDR3 is 11 residues long. TCRdb fed the 5' RACE reads into MiXCR, producing one record per CDR3 protein. The top ten hold around 3.7% of the sample, which has about 110,000 distinct CDR3 sequences, around 12% seen once. V is TRBV20-1 and J is TRBJ1-4; no reliable D call. The sample here was whole blood, taken at baseline. This TCR derives from an adult who was a healthcare worker with PCR-confirmed SARS-CoV-2 infection or an uninfected control (not recorded which). The CDR3 sequence is CSALRDEKLFF. Written as DNA, the CDR3 is TGCAGCGCCCTGAGGGATGAAAAACTGTTTTTT.